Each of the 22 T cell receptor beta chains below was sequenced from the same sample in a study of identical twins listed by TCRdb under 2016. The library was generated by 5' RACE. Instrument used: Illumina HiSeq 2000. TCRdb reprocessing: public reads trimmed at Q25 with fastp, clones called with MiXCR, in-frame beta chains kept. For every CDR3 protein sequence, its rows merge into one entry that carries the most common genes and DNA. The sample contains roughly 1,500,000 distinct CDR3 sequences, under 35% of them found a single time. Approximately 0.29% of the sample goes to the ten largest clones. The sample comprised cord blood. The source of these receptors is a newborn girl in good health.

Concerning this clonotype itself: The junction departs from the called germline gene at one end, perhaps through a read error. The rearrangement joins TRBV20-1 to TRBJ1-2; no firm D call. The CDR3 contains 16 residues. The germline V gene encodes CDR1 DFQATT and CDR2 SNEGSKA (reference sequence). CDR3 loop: CSARDPEGRSRYGYTF. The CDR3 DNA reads TGCAGTGCTAGAGATCCTGAAGGGAGGAGTAGATATGGTTACACCTTC.

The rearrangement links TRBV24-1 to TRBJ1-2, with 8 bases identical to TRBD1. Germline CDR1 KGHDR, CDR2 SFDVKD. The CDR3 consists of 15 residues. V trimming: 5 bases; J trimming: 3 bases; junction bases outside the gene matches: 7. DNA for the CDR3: TGTGCCACCAGTGGGGGACAGGCCTTGGACTATGGCTACACCTTC. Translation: CATSGGQALDYGYTF.

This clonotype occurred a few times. For the CDR3, the DNA is TGTGCCAGCAGCCAAGCGGACAGGGGAAGGGAGCAGTTCTTC. Protein product: CASSQADRGREQFF. The chain combines TRBV3-1 with TRBJ2-1; 9 bases fit TRBD1. CDR1 is LGHDT, CDR2 YNNKEL, per germline (reference sequence). The CDR3 length is 14 residues. Trimming at V came to 1 base and at J to 10 bases, leaving 5 bases not matched to a gene.

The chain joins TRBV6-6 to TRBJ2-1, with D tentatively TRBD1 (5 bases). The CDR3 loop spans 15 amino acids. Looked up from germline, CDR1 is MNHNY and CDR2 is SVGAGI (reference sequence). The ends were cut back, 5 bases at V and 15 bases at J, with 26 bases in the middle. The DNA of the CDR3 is TGTGCCAGCAGTCCCCTTTCGCAGGGCCCCGAGCTTCGGTTCTTC. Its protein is CASSPLSQGPELRFF.

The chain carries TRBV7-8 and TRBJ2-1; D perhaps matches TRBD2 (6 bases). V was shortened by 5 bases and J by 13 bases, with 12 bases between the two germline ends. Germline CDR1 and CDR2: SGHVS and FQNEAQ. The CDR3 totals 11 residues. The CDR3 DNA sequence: TGTGCCAGCAGCCTGGGACTTATCCAGTTCTTC. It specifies CASSLGLIQFF.

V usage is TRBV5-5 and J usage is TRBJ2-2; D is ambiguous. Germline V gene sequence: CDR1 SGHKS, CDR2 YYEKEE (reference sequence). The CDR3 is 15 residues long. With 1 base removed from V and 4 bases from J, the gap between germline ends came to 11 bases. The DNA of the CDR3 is TGTGCCAGCAGCTTGTATGGGGTCGGCACCGGGGAGCTGTTTTTT. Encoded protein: CASSLYGVGTGELFF.

CDR3 sequence: CASSQAQGQGNTEAFF. In nucleotides, the CDR3 is TGTGCCAGCAGCCAAGCCCAGGGACAGGGGAACACTGAAGCTTTCTTT. The rearrangement links TRBV4-2 to TRBJ1-1, with 9 bases lining up with TRBD1. CDR1 and CDR2 from the germline V gene are LGHNA and YNFKEQ. J gave up 1 base and V 1 base, and 4 bases lay outside the gene matches. This CDR3 has 16 amino acids.

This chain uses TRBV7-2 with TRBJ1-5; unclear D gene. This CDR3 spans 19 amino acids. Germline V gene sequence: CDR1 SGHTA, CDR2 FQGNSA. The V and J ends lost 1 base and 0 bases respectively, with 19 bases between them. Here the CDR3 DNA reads TGTGCCAGCAGCTTAGTAGCGTCAGACCAACTGTCTAGCAATCAGCCCCAGCATTTT. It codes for CASSLVASDQLSSNQPQHF.

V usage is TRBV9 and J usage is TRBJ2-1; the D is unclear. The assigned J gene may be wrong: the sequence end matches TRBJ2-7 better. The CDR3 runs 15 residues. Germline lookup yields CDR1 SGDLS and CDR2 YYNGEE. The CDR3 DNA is TGTGCCAGCAGCGTAGAAGCGAGCTCCTACAATGAGCAGTACTTC. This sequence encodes CASSVEASSYNEQYF.

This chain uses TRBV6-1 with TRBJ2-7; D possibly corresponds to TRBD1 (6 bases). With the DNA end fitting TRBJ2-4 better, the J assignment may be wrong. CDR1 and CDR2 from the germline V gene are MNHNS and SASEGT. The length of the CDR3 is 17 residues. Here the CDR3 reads CASRKGENIADRNIQYF. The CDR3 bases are TGTGCCAGCAGGAAAGGGGAGAATATCGCTGACAGGAACATTCAGTACTTC.

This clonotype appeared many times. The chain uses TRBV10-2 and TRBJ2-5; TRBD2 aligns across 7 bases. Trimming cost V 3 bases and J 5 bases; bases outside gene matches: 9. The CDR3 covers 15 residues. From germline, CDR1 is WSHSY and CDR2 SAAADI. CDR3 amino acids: CASSETREGGETQYF. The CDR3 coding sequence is TGCGCCAGCAGTGAAACTAGGGAGGGTGGTGAGACCCAGTACTTC.

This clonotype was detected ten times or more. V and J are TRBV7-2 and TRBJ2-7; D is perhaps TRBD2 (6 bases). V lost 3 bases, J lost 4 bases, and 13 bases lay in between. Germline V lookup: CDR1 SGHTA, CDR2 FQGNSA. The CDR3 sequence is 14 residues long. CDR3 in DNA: TGTGCCAGCAGCTTGAGTGGACTAATTTACGAGCAGTACTTC. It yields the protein CASSLSGLIYEQYF. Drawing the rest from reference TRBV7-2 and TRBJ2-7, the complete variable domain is GAGVSQSPSNKVTEKGKDVELRCDPISGHTALYWYRQSLGQGLEFLIYFQGNSAPDKSGLPSDRFSAERTGGSVSTLTIQRTQQEDSAVYLCASSLSGLIYEQYFGPGTRLTVT.

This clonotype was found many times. The CDR3 region has the DNA TGTGCCATCAGTGAGTGGGGACAGGGATCCTACAATGAGCAGTTCTTC. This translates into CAISEWGQGSYNEQFF. The V and J genes are TRBV10-3 and TRBJ2-1; 9 bases align to TRBD1. This CDR3 is built from 16 residues. V was clipped by 1 base and J by 1 base; unmatched bases: 2. The V gene's germline CDR1 is ENHRY and CDR2 SYGVKD.

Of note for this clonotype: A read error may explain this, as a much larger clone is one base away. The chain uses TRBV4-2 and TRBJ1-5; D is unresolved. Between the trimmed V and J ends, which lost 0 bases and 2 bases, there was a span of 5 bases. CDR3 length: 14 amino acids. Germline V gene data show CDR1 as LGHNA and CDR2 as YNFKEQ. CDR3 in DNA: TGTGCCAGCAGCCAAGATGAGGGCAATCAGCCCCAGCATTTT. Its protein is CASSQDEGNQPQHF.

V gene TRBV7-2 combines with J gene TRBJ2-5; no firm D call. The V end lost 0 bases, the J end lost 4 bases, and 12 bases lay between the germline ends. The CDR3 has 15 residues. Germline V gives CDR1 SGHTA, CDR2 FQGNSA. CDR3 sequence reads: CASSLATVAGETQYF. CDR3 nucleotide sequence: TGTGCCAGCAGCTTAGCGACGGTAGCCGGAGAGACCCAGTACTTC.

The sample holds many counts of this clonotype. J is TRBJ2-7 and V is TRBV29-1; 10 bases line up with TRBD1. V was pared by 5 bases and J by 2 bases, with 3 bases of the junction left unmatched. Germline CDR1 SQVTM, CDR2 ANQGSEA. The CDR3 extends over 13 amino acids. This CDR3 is CSVRDRGPYEQYF. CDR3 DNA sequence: TGCAGCGTTCGGGACAGGGGTCCCTACGAGCAGTACTTC.

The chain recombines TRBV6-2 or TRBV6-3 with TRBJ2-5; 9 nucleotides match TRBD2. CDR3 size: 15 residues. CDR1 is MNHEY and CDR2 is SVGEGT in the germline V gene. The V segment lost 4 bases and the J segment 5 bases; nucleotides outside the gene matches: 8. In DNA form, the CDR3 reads TGTGCCAGCAGTTCCGAAGCGGGGGGCCTGGAGACCCAGTACTTC. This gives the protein CASSSEAGGLETQYF.

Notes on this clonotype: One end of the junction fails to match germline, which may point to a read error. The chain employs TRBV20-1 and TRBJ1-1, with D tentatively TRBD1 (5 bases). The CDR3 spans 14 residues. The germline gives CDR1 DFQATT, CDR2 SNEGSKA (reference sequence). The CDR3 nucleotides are TGCAGTGCCAGAGCTGAGGGGCTGGGCACTGAAGCTTTCTTT. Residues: CSARAEGLGTEAFF.

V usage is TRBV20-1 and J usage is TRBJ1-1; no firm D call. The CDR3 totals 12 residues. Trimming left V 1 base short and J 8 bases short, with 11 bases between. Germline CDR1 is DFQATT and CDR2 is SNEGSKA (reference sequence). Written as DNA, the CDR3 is TGCAGTGCTAGAGTAGAAGCCGGGGAAGCTTTCTTT. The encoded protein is CSARVEAGEAFF.

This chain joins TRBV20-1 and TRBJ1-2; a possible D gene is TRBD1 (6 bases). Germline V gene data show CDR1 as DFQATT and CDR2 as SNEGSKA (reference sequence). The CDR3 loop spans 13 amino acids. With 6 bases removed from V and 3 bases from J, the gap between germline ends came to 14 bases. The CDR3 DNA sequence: TGCAGTGCCCACAGGGTCCTCTACTATGGCTACACCTTC. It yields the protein CSAHRVLYYGYTF.

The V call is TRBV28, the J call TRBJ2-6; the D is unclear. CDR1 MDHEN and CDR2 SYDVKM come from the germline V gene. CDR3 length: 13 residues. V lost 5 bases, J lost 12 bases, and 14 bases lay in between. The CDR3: CASSLIPGGVLTF. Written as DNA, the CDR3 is TGTGCCAGCAGTCTCATCCCCGGCGGCGTCCTGACTTTC.

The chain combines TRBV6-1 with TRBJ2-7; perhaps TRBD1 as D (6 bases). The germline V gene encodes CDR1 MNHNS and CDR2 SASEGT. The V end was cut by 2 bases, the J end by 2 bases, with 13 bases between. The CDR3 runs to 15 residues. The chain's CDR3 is CASSEPQQGPYEQYF. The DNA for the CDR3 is TGTGCCAGCAGTGAACCCCAACAGGGCCCCTACGAGCAGTACTTC.